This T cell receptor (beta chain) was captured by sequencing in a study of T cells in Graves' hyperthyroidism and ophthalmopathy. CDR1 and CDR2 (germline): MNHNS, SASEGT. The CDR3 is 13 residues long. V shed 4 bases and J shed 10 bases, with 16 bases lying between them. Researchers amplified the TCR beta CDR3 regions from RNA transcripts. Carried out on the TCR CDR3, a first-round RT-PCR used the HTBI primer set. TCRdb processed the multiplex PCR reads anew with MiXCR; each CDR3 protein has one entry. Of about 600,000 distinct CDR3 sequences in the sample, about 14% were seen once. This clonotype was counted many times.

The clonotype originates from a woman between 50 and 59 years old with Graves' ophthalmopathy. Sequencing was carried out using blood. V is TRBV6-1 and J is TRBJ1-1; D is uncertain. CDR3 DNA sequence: TGTGCCAGCAGTGCCTTCGCTCGGCTTGTAGCTTTCTTT. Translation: CASSAFARLVAFF.